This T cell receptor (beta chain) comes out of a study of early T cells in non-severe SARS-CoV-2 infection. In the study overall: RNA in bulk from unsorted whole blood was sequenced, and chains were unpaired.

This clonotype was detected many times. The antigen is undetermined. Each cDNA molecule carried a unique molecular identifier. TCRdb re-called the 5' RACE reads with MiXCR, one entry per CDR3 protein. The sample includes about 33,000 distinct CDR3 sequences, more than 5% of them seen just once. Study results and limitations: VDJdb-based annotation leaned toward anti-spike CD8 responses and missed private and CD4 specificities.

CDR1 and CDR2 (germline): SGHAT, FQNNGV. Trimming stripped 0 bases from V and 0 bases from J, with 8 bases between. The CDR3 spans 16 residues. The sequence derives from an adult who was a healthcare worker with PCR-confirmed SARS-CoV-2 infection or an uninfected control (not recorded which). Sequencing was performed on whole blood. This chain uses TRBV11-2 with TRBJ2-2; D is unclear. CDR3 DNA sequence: TGTGCCAGCAGCTTAGATAGGATCGCGAACACCGGGGAGCTGTTTTTT. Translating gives CASSLDRIANTGELFF.